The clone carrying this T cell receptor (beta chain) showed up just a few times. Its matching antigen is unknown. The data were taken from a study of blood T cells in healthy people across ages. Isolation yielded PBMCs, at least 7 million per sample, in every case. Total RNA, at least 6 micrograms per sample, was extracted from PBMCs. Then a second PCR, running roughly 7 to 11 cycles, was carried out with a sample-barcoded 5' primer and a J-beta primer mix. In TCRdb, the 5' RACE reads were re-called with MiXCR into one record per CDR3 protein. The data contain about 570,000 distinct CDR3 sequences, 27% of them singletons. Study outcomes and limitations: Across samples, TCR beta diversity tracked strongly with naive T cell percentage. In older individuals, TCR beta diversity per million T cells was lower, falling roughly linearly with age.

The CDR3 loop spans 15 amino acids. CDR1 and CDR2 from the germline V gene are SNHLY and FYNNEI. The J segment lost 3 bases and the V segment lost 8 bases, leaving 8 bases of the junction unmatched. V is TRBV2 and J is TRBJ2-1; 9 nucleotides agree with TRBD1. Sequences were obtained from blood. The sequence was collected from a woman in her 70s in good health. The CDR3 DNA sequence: TGTGCCAGCGCCTCCGGGACAGGGATCTACAATGAGCAGTTCTTC. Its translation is CASASGTGIYNEQFF.